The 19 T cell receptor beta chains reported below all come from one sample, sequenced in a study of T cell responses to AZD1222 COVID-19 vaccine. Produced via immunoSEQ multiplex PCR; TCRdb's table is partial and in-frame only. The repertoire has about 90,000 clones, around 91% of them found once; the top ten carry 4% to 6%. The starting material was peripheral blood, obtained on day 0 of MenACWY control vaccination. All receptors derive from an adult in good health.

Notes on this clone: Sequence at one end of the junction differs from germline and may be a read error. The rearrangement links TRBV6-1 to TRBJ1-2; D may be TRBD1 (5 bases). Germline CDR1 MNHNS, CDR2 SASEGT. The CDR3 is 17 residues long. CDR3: CASREVVAGTAHYGYTF. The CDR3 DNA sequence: TGTGCCAGCAGGGAAGTGGTGGCTGGGACCGCGCACTATGGCTACACCTTC.

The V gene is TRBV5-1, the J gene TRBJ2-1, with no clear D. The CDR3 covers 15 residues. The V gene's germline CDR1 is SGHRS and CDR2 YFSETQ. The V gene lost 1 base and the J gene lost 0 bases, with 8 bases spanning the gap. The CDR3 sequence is CASSLISDSYNEQFF. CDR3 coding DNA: TGCGCCAGCAGCTTGATTTCAGACTCCTACAATGAGCAGTTCTTC.

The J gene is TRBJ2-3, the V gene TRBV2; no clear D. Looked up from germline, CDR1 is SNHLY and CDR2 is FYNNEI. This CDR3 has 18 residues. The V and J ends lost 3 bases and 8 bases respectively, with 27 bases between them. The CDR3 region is CASSEGLGSPLDVRTQYF. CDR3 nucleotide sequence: TGTGCCAGCAGTGAGGGTTTAGGCTCCCCTTTAGACGTGCGTACGCAGTATTTT.

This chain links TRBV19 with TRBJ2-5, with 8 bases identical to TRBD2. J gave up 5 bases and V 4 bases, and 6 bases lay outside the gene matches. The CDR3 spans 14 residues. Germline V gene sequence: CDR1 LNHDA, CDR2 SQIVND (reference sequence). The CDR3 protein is CASSTAGAPETQYF. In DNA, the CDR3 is TGTGCCAGTAGTACAGCGGGAGCCCCCGAGACCCAGTACTTC.

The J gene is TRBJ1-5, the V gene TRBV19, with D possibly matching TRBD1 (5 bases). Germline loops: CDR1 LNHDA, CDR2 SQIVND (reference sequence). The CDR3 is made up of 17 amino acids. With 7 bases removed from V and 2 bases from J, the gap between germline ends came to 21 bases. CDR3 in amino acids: CASTFLRGKQGNQPQHF. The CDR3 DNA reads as TGTGCCAGTACCTTCCTGCGGGGCAAACAGGGCAATCAGCCCCAGCATTTT.

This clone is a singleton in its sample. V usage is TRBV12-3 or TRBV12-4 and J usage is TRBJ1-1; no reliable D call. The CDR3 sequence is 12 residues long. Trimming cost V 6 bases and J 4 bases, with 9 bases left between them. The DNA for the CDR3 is TGTGCCAGCAGCCTTCCTAGCACTGAAGCTTTCTTT. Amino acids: CASSLPSTEAFF.

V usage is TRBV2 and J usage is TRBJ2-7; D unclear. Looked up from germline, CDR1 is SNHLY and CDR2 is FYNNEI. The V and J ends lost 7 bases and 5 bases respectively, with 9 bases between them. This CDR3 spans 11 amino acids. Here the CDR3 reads CASILLDEQYF. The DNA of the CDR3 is TGTGCCAGCATCCTTCTGGACGAGCAGTACTTC. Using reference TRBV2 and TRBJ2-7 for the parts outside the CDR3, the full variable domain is EPEVTQTPSHQVTQMGQEVILRCVPISNHLYFYWYRQILGQKVEFLVSFYNNEISEKSEIFDDQFSVERPDGSNFTLKIRSTKLEDSAMYFCASILLDEQYFGPGTRLTVT.

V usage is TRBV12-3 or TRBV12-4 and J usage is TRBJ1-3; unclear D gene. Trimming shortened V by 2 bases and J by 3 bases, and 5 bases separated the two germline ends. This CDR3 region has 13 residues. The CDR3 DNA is TGTGCCAGCAGTTTATCTGGTGGAAACACCATATATTTT. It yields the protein CASSLSGGNTIYF.

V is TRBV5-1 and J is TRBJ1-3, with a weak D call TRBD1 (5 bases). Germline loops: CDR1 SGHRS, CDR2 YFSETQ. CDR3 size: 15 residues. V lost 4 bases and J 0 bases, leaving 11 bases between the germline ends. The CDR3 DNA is TGCGCCAGCAGCCTGGGACCCGCCTCTGGAAACACCATATATTTT. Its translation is CASSLGPASGNTIYF.

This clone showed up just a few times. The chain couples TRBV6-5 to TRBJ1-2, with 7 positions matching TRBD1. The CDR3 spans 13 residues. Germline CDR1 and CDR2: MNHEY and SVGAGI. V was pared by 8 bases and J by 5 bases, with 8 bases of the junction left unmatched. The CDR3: CASLGQGDYGYTF. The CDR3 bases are TGTGCCAGCCTTGGGCAGGGGGATTATGGCTACACCTTC.

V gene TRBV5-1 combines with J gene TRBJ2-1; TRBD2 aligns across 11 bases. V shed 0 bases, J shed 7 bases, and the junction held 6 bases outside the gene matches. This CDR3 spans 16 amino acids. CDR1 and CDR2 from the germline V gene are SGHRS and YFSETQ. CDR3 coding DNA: TGCGCCAGCAGCTTGGAGACTAGCGGGGCATGGAATGAGCAGTTCTTC. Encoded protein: CASSLETSGAWNEQFF.

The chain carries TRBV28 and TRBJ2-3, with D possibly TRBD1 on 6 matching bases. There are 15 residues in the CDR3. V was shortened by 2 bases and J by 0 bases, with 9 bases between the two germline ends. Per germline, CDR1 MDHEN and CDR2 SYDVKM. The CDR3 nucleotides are TGTGCCAGCAGTTTAGCAGGGGCGAGCACAGATACGCAGTATTTT. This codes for CASSLAGASTDTQYF.

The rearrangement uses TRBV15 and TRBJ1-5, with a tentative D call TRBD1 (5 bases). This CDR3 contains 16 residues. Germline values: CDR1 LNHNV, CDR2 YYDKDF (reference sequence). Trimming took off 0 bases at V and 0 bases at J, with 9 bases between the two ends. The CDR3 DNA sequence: TGTGCCACCAGCAGAGATGGGACGGGTAGCAATCAGCCCCAGCATTTT. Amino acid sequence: CATSRDGTGSNQPQHF.

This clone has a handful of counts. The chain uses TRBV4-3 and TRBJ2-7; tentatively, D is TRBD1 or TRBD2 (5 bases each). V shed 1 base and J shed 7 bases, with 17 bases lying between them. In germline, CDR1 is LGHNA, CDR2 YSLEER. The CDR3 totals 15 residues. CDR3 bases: TGCGCCAGCAGCCAAGTCGGGGCACCGTGGGTTGAGCAGTACTTC. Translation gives CASSQVGAPWVEQYF.

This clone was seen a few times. The CDR3 DNA sequence: TGTGCCATCAGTGACCGGTTGGGAGCGAACACCGGGGAGCTGTTTTTT. Encoded protein: CAISDRLGANTGELFF. This sequence joins TRBV10-3 and TRBJ2-2, with D perhaps matching TRBD2 (5 bases). The germline CDR1 and CDR2 sequences are ENHRY and SYGVKD. V gave up 3 bases and J gave up 0 bases, with 11 bases separating them. The CDR3 spans 16 residues.

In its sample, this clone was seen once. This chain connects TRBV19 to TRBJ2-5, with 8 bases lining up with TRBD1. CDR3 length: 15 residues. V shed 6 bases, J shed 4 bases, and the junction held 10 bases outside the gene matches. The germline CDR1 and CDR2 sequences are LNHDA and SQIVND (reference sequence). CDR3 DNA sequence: TGTGCCAGTAGCGCCGGGACAGGACGCGGAGAGACCCAGTACTTC. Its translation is CASSAGTGRGETQYF.

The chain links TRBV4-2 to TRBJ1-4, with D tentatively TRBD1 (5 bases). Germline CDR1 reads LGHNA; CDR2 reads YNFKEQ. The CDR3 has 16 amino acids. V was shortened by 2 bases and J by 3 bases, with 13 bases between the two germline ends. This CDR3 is CASSQNRGTANEKLFF. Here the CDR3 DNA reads TGTGCCAGCAGCCAAAACCGAGGGACGGCTAATGAAAAACTGTTTTTT.

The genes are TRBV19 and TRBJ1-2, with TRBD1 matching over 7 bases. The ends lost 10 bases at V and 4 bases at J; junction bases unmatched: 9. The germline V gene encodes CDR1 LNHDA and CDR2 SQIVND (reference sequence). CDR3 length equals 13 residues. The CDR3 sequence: CATQRGQTYGYTF. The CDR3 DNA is TGTGCCACCCAAAGGGGACAGACCTATGGCTACACCTTC. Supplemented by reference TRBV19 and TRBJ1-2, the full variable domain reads DGGITQSPKYLFRKEGQNVTLSCEQNLNHDAMYWYRQDPGQGLRLIYYSQIVNDFQKGDIAEGYSVSREKKESFPLTVTSAQKNPTAFYLCATQRGQTYGYTFGSGTRLTVV.

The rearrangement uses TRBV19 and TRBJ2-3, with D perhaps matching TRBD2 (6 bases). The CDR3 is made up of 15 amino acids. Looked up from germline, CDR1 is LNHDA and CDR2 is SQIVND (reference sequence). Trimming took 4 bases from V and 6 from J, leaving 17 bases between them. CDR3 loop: CASSTVRDSSDTQYF. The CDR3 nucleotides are TGTGCCAGTAGTACGGTCCGGGACTCTTCGGATACGCAGTATTTT.